Listed below are T cell receptor beta chains from one sample, sequenced in a study of PD-1 blockade in classical Hodgkin lymphoma. Here immunoSEQ multiplex PCR was the method, and the copy in TCRdb shows in-frame clones only, minus some. The sample carries around 13,000 clones, roughly 90% recorded once. The sample here was CD4+ T cells from blood, taken before the fourth cycle of nivolumab. These receptors were obtained from a human donor with classical Hodgkin lymphoma. CDR3s include the opening cysteine and the closing phenylalanine or tryptophan. The D gene is left open where the match is weak. The size field is filled for only some rows; it gives once, few, many or a size class.

abundance: -
d_gene: TRBD1
j_gene: TRBJ1-2
v_gene: TRBV6-5
CDR3nt: TGTGCCAGCAGTAGCCGACAGGGGTTAGGTGGCTACACCTTC
CDR3aa: CASSSRQGLGGYTF

abundance: -
d_gene: TRBD1
j_gene: TRBJ1-2
v_gene: TRBV9
CDR3nt: TGTGCCAGCAGCGTAGGGACAGGGGGATGGTATGGCTACACCTTC
CDR3aa: CASSVGTGGWYGYTF

abundance: -
d_gene: TRBD1
j_gene: TRBJ2-7
v_gene: TRBV4-1
CDR3nt: TGCGCCAGCAGCCAAGGTTTTACAGGGGTCTACGAGCAGTACTTC
CDR3aa: CASSQGFTGVYEQYF

abundance: -
d_gene: TRBD2
j_gene: TRBJ2-5
v_gene: TRBV28
CDR3nt: TGTGCCAGCAGTTTATTTTCTAGCGGTCACCAAGAGACCCAGTACTTC
CDR3aa: CASSLFSSGHQETQYF

abundance: -
d_gene: -
j_gene: TRBJ1-6
v_gene: TRBV28
CDR3nt: TGTGCCAGCGTCGGGCCCCGCAGGAGCTCCTATAATTCACCCCTCCACTTT
CDR3aa: CASVGPRRSSYNSPLHF

abundance: -
d_gene: -
j_gene: TRBJ2-7
v_gene: TRBV5-5
CDR3nt: TGTGCCAGCAGCTTAGCGCCCATCCCTAACTACGAGCAGTACTTC
CDR3aa: CASSLAPIPNYEQYF

abundance: few
d_gene: TRBD2
j_gene: TRBJ2-7
v_gene: TRBV5-1
CDR3nt: TGCGCCAGCAGCCAGGAATCTAGCGGGTTCTCCTACGAGCAGTACTTC
CDR3aa: CASSQESSGFSYEQYF

abundance: -
d_gene: -
j_gene: TRBJ2-7
v_gene: TRBV5-6
CDR3nt: TGTGCCAGCAGCTTCCGAGCGTTTAGCTCCTACGAGCAGTACTTC
CDR3aa: CASSFRAFSSYEQYF

abundance: -
d_gene: -
j_gene: TRBJ2-5
v_gene: TRBV9
CDR3nt: TGTGCCAGCAGCGCCGACGGGGGACGGGAGACCCAGTACTTC
CDR3aa: CASSADGGRETQYF

abundance: -
d_gene: -
j_gene: TRBJ2-5
v_gene: TRBV2
CDR3nt: TGTGCCAGCAGTGAAGCCCTGGGGGGGACCCAGTACTTC
CDR3aa: CASSEALGGTQYF

abundance: -
d_gene: -
j_gene: TRBJ2-2
v_gene: TRBV5-1
CDR3nt: TGCGCCAGCAGCTTGGCCTACAGTAGGACACTCAAGAACACCGGGGAGCTGTTTTTT
CDR3aa: CASSLAYSRTLKNTGELFF

abundance: -
d_gene: -
j_gene: TRBJ2-7
v_gene: TRBV13
CDR3nt: TGTGCCAGCAGCTCCTCAGGGGGAGGGGGTCCCTACGAGCAGTACTTC
CDR3aa: CASSSSGGGGPYEQYF

abundance: -
d_gene: TRBD1
j_gene: TRBJ1-1
v_gene: TRBV6-1
CDR3nt: TGTGCCAGCAGTGAAAGTGGGACAGCGGGCACTGAAGCTTTCTTT
CDR3aa: CASSESGTAGTEAFF

abundance: -
d_gene: -
j_gene: TRBJ1-2
v_gene: TRBV6-1
CDR3nt: TGTGCCAGCAGTGAAGTATCAACCAACTATGGCTACACCTTC
CDR3aa: CASSEVSTNYGYTF

abundance: -
d_gene: -
j_gene: TRBJ1-5
v_gene: TRBV4-1
CDR3nt: TGCGCCAGCAGCCAAGAACGGACAAGGGGATCGGCCCAGCATTTT
CDR3aa: CASSQERTRGSAQHF

abundance: -
d_gene: TRBD1
j_gene: TRBJ2-7
v_gene: TRBV5-4
CDR3nt: TGTGCCAGCAGCTCCCAACGACAGGGTGGGAACTACGAGCAGTACTTC
CDR3aa: CASSSQRQGGNYEQYF

abundance: -
d_gene: -
j_gene: TRBJ1-2
v_gene: TRBV18
CDR3nt: TGTGCCAGCTCACTTCGAAACGTCCGACAGGACTATGGCTACACCTTC
CDR3aa: CASSLRNVRQDYGYTF

abundance: -
d_gene: TRBD1
j_gene: TRBJ2-2
v_gene: TRBV12-5
CDR3nt: TGTGCTAGTGGTTTTCACAGGGGAAACACCGGGGAGCTGTTTTTT
CDR3aa: CASGFHRGNTGELFF

abundance: -
d_gene: -
j_gene: TRBJ2-2
v_gene: TRBV19
CDR3nt: TGTGCCAGTAGTATAGTCCGGGCCGGGGAGCTGTTTTTT
CDR3aa: CASSIVRAGELFF

abundance: -
d_gene: TRBD2
j_gene: TRBJ2-5
v_gene: TRBV25-1
CDR3nt: TGTGCCAGCAGTGAATTTAGAGCGGGGGGAGGAGAGACCCAGTACTTC
CDR3aa: CASSEFRAGGGETQYF

abundance: -
d_gene: -
j_gene: TRBJ1-4
v_gene: TRBV5-1
CDR3nt: TGCGCCAGCAAGATCGGAATTTCAAATGAAAAACTGTTTTTT
CDR3aa: CASKIGISNEKLFF

abundance: -
d_gene: TRBD1
j_gene: TRBJ1-1
v_gene: TRBV18
CDR3nt: TGTGCCAGCTCACCTCAACAGGGGGCGGGCACTGAAGCTTTCTTT
CDR3aa: CASSPQQGAGTEAFF

abundance: -
d_gene: TRBD2
j_gene: TRBJ2-3
v_gene: TRBV30
CDR3nt: TGTGCCGGAGTCTCGGGACTAGCGGTTCAAGGCAAGCAGTATTTT
CDR3aa: CAGVSGLAVQGKQYF